This T cell receptor (beta chain) was documented in a study of response to subunit inactivated influenza vaccine. Study results and caveats: The authors offered the suggestion that each seasonal influenza vaccination recruits few new T cells.

From the RT-PCR reads, TCRdb called clonotypes with MiXCR, one entry per CDR3 protein. The repertoire holds some 800,000 distinct CDR3 sequences, with approximately 21% as singletons. The CDR3 totals 15 residues. CDR1 MGHRA and CDR2 YSYEKL come from the germline V gene. V gave up 1 base and J gave up 0 bases, with 8 bases separating them. On this clonotype itself: The antigen remains undetermined.

The chain couples TRBV4-1 to TRBJ2-3; no definite D call. The sample consisted of PBMCs from blood, taken roughly 5 days after vaccination. This clonotype was sampled from a man aged 45-60 years who received an inactivated influenza vaccine. CDR3 DNA sequence: TGCGCCAGCAGCCAAGTGGGGTTCAGCACAGATACGCAGTATTTT. It codes for CASSQVGFSTDTQYF.